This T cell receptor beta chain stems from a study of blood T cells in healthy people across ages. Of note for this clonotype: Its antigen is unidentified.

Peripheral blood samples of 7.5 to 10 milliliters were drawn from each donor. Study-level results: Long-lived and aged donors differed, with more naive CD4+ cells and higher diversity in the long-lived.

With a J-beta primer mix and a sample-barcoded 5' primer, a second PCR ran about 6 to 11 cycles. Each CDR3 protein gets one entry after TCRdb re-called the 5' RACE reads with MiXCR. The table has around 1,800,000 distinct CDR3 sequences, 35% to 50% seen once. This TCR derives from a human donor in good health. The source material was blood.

The CDR3: CASSDKSGGTEAFF. The CDR3 bases are TGTGCCAGCAGTGATAAGTCCGGCGGAACTGAAGCTTTCTTT. The chain recombines TRBV6-1 with TRBJ1-1; D remains unclear. Germline V gene data show CDR1 as MNHNS and CDR2 as SASEGT. The CDR3 sequence is 14 residues long. V gave up 3 bases and J gave up 5 bases, with 13 bases separating them.